This is a list of T cell receptor beta chains from one sample in a study of Ad26.COV2.S vaccination and SARS-CoV-2 variants. This table comes from immunoSEQ multiplex PCR, and its TCRdb copy is limited to in-frame clones, with some not included. The sample contains 350,000 to 400,000 clones, more than 85% of which appear only once. The sequenced sample was peripheral blood, obtained in a trial of Ad26.COV2.S vaccine versus placebo. These receptors originate from a person between 18 and 65 years old who received the Ad26.COV2.S COVID-19 vaccine or a placebo. Each CDR3 is given with its conserved first and last residue. The order of the fields is CDR3 length, V gene, J gene, CDR3 protein.

14	TRBV15	TRBJ1-6	CATSRDKQGSPLHF
16	TRBV19	TRBJ1-5	CASRRGGGLGNQPQHF
15	TRBV6-2/TRBV6-3	TRBJ1-5	CASSYHRDNKGPQHF
14	TRBV9	TRBJ2-5	CASSQAGGQETQYF
12	TRBV25-1	TRBJ1-2	CATSWSSVGYTF
12	TRBV27	TRBJ2-7	CASRAFNYEQYF
15	TRBV6-2/TRBV6-3	TRBJ1-1	CASTPPVLVKPEAFF
15	TRBV3-1/TRBV3-2	TRBJ2-7	CASRQLAGGTYEQYF
11	TRBV7-8	TRBJ2-2	CASTNTGELFF
13	TRBV7-9	TRBJ1-1	CASSLGWDSEAFF
15	TRBV19	TRBJ1-5	CASSIAGDSNQPQHF
13	TRBV24-1	TRBJ2-1	CATSGDWGNEQFF
17	TRBV7-9	TRBJ1-2	CASSPRTGSIISYGYTF
15	TRBV25-1	TRBJ2-5	CASSNFGGAAETQYF
16	TRBV11-1	TRBJ2-7	CASSRASSGGFYEQYF
14	TRBV30	TRBJ2-3	CAWSGSGGTDTQYF
17	TRBV19	TRBJ1-5	CASSIFVSTTPTQPQHF
13	TRBV5-5	TRBJ1-6	CASSPAGGSPLHF
14	TRBV30	TRBJ1-1	CAWSLKGGDTEAFF
18	TRBV5-1	TRBJ2-7	CASSLGPNGPESSYEQYF
15	TRBV18	TRBJ1-4	CASSPNQATNEKLFF
19	TRBV18	TRBJ2-2	CASSRVPARAWGSTGELFF
16	TRBV4-3	TRBJ2-1	CASSQDRGLTSGEQFF
14	TRBV7-9	TRBJ1-1	CASSLGQMNTEAFF
12	TRBV11-3	TRBJ2-5	CASSPRQETQYF
14	TRBV18	TRBJ2-3	CASSPDRSTDTQYF
14	TRBV5-8	TRBJ2-3	CASSEGQLKDTQYF
11	TRBV6-6	TRBJ1-1	CASSYRPEAFF
15	TRBV5-6	TRBJ1-5	CASSGRGGGNQPQHF
14	TRBV6-5	TRBJ1-5	CASSFTGLDQPQHF
13	TRBV4-1	TRBJ1-5	CASSGGKGKPQHF
14	TRBV10-2	TRBJ1-3	CASSDRGLGNTIYF
11	TRBV12-3/TRBV12-4	TRBJ2-1	CASSPRDEQFF
19	TRBV7-8	TRBJ2-3	CASSLFVGSGGGLTDTQYF
12	TRBV6-7	TRBJ2-1	CASSYSRNEQFF
13	TRBV7-9	TRBJ2-7	CASSFPGGHEQYF
13	TRBV29-1	TRBJ2-7	CSASGGPSYEQYF
18	TRBV11-2	TRBJ2-5	CASSRRIPGQGTGETQYF
14	TRBV6-6	TRBJ2-1	CASSDGQGNYEQFF
14	TRBV2	TRBJ2-1	CATRGTGRRNEQFF
16	TRBV11-2	TRBJ2-1	CASSTYRDRSYNEQFF
14	TRBV11-3	TRBJ1-1	CASSFSGLTTEAFF
15	TRBV5-6	TRBJ2-7	CASSFRSGANYEQYF
14	TRBV5-1	TRBJ2-5	CASSPPGRGETQYF
13	TRBV5-4	TRBJ2-1	CASSSAGYNEQFF
14	TRBV7-2	TRBJ1-2	CASSYGGLNYGYTF
12	TRBV6-5	TRBJ1-1	CASSYIGGEAFF
16	TRBV3-1/TRBV3-2	TRBJ2-2	CASSQGDDMNTGELFF
13	TRBV6-5	TRBJ1-4	CASSSSGSEKLFF
15	TRBV15	TRBJ2-7	CATSRDRQGAYEQYF
14	TRBV3-1/TRBV3-2	TRBJ1-1	CASSQGQGDTEAFF
16	TRBV6-5	TRBJ1-4	CASSFIPFGTNEKLFF
11	TRBV6-5	TRBJ1-1	CASRMNTEAFF
14	TRBV4-1	TRBJ2-5	CASSQHEGMETQYF
14	TRBV5-5	TRBJ1-6	CASSPDPEGSPLHF